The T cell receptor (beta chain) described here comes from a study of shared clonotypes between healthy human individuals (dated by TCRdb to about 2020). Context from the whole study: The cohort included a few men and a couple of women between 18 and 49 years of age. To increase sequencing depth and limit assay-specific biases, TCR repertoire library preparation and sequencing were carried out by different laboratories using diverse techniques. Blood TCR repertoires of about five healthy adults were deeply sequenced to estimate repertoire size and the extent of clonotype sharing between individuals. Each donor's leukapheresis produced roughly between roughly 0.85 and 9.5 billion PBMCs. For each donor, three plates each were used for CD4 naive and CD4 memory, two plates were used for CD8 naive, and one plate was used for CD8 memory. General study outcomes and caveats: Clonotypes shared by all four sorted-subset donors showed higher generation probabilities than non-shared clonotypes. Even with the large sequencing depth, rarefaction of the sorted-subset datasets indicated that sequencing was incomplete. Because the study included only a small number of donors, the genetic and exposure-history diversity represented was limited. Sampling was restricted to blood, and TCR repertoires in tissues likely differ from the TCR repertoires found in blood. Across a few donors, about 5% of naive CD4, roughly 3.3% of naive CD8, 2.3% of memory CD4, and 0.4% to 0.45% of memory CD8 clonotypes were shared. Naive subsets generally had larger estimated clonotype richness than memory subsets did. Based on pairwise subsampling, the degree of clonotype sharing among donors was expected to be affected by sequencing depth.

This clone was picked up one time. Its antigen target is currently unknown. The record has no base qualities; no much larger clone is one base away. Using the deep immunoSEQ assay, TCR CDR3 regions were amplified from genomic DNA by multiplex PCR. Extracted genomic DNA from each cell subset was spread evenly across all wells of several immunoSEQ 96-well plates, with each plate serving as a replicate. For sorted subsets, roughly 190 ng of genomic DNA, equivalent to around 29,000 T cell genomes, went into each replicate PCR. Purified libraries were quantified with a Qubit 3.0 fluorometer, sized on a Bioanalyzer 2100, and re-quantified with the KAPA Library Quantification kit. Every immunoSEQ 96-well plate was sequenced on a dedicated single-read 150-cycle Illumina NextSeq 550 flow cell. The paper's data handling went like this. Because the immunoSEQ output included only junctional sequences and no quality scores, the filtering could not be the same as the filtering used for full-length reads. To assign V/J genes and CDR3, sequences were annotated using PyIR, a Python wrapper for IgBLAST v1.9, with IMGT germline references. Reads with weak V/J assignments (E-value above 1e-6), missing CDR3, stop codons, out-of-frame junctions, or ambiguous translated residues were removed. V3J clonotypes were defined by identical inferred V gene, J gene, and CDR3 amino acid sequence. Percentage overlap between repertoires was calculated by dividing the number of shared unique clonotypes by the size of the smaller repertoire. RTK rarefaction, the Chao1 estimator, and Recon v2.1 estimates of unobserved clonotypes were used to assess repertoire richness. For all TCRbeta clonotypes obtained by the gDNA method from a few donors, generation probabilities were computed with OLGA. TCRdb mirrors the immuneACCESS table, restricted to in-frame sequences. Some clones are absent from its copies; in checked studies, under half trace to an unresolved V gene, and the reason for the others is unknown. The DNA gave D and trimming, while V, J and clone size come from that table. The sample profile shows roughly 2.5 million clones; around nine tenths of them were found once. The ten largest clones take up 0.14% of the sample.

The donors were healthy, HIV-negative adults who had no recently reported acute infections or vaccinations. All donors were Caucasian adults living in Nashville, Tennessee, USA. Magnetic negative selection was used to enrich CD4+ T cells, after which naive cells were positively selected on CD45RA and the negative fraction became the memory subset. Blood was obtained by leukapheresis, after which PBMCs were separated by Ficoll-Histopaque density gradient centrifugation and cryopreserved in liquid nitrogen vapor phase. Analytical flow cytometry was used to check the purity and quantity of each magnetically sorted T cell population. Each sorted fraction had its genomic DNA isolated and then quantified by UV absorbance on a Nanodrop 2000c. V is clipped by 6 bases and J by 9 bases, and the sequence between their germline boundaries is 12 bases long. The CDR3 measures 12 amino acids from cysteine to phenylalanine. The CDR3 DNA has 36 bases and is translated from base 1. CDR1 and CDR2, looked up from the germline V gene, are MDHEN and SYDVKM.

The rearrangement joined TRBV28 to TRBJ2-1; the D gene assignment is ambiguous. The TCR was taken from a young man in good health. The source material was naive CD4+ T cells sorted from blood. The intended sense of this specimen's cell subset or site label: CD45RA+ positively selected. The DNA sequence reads TGTGCCAGCAGAAACACCGCCGGTGAGCAGTTCTTC. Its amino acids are CASRNTAGEQFF.